This TCR beta chain comes out of a study of blood T cell repertoires in COVID-19 (dated by TCRdb to the early 2020s). Concerning the study at large: Samples covering the acute and convalescent phases of COVID-19 were provided by collaborators in the United States, Italy and Spain. The material from the prospective study consisted of cDNA or gDNA derived from T cells, B-cell-depleted T cells, or PBMCs. Deeply sampled blood TCRbeta repertoires from subjects exposed to, actively infected with, or recovered from COVID-19 were included in the dataset. The repertoires were released in a freely available public database intended as a resource for research on the immune response to SARS-CoV-2. Samples came from the ongoing ImmuneRACE study (first 160 participants) plus 1,254 subjects from 6 global collaborators. Sample metadata almost always included a de-identified subject ID, COVID-19 status, age in years and sex. Where available, HLA class I and class II types were obtained from metadata supplied by the sample provider rather than from assay-based typing.

CDR1 and CDR2 are read off the germline V gene (reference sequence) as DFQATT and SNEGSKA. V and J lose 7 bases and 4 bases, and a span of 10 bases separates them. The CDR3 runs 11 residues from the cysteine to the phenylalanine. Here the CDR3 DNA is all that survives: 33 bases in frame from base 1. Each collaborating institution followed its own protocols to collect whole blood in K2EDTA tubes. Collaborator samples were shipped for TCRbeta analysis as frozen whole blood, isolated PBMCs, or DNA extracted from either sample type. The immunoSEQ Assay, a bias-controlled multiplex PCR, was used to amplify TCRbeta CDR3 regions from genomic DNA. For the original study's pipeline: Within the assay, amplification of reference gene primers was used to estimate how many nucleated cells each sample contained. To quantify the absolute abundance of each unique TCRbeta CDR3 rearrangement, sequence reads were collapsed and filtered. For each sample, productive Simpson clonality was calculated as the square root of Simpson's diversity index across productive rearrangements. The clones in this table, taken by TCRdb from immuneACCESS, are in-frame only. Not every clone is retained; where verified, under half of the shortfall comes from an unresolved V gene, and the cause of the rest is unknown. V, J and clone size reflect that table, while D and trimming were determined from the DNA. The sample table contains roughly 150,000 clones; only one count was recorded for roughly nine tenths of them. The ten largest clones add up to roughly 15% of the sample.

As to this clone: No cognate antigen has been identified for it. Base qualities are not provided; no much larger clone lies one nucleotide away.

Broader findings and caveats from the paper: The quantity of clinical and demographic metadata differed by source and by participant and was supplied without curation.

The sequence links TRBV20-1 to TRBJ2-5, with the D gene not confidently named. The sequence was obtained from a woman in her thirties or forties with acute or convalescent COVID-19. Input material: peripheral blood. The DNA sequence is TGCAGTGAAACCGCGCGAGAGACCCAGTACTTC. It encodes CSETARETQYF.